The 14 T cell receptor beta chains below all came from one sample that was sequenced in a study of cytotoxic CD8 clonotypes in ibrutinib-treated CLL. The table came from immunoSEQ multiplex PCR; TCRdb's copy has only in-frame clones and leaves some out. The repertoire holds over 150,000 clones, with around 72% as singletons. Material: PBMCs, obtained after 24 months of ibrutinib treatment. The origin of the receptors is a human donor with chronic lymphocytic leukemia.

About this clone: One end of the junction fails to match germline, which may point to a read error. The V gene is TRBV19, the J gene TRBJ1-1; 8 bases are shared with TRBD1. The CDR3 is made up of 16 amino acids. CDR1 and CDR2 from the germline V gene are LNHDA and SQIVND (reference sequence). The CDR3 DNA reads TGTGCCAGTAGCATAGACAGGGGATGGATGAACACTGAAGCTTTCTTT. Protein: CASSIDRGWMNTEAFF.

The chain's CDR3 is CASSSRSGTGLLQYF. The CDR3 DNA is TGTGCCAGCAGCTCCCGCTCGGGGACAGGGCTCCTGCAGTACTTC. This chain joins TRBV7-2 and TRBJ2-7; 9 positions match TRBD1. This CDR3 is 15 amino acids long. CDR1 and CDR2 from the germline V gene are SGHTA and FQGNSA. Losses at the gene ends were 4 bases for V and 9 bases for J; bases not matched to a gene: 13. Full variable domain (missing parts from reference TRBV7-2 and TRBJ2-7): GAGVSQSPSNKVTEKGKDVELRCDPISGHTALYWYRQSLGQGLEFLIYFQGNSAPDKSGLPSDRFSAERTGGSVSTLTIQRTQQEDSAVYLCASSSRSGTGLLQYFGPGTRLTVT.

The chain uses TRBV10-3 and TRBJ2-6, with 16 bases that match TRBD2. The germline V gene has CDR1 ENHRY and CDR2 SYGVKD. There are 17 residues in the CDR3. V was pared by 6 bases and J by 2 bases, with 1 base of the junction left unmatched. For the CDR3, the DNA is TGTGCCATCAGGGGGACTAGCGGGAGGGCTGGGGCCAACGTCCTGACTTTC. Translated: CAIRGTSGRAGANVLTF.

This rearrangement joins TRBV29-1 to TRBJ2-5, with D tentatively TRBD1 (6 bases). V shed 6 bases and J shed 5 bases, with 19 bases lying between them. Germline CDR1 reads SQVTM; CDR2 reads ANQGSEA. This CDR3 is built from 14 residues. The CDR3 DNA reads TGCAGCGTACCCGGGGTGGTTAGGGGGGAGACCCAGTACTTC. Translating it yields CSVPGVVRGETQYF.

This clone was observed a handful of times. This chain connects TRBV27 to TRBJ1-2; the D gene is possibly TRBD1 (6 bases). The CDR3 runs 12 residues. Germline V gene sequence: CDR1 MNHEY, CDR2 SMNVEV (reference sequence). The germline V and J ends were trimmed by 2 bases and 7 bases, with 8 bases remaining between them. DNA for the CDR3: TGTGCCAGCAGTTTAACAGGGCTTGGCTACACCTTC. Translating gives CASSLTGLGYTF.

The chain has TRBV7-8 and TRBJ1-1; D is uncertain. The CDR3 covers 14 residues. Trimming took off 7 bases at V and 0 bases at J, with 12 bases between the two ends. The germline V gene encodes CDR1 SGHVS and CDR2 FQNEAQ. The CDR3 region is CASTRQFLNTEAFF. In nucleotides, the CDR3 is TGTGCCAGCACCCGACAATTTTTGAACACTGAAGCTTTCTTT. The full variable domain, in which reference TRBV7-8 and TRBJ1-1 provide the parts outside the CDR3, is GAGVSQSPRYKVAKRGQDVALRCDPISGHVSLFWYQQALGQGPEFLTYFQNEAQLDKSGLPSDRFFAERPEGSVSTLKIQRTQQEDSAVYLCASTRQFLNTEAFFGQGTRLTVV.

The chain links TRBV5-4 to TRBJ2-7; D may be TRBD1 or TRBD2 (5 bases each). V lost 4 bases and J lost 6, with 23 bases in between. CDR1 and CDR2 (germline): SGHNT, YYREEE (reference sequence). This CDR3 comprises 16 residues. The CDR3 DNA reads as TGTGCCAGCAGCCCAGGCCGGGACGCCGATGATCCCGAGCAGTACTTC. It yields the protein CASSPGRDADDPEQYF.

This chain's CDR3 is CASSQRLAIGYEQYF. The CDR3, as DNA: TGCGCCAGCAGCCAAAGACTAGCGATTGGGTACGAGCAGTACTTC. The chain joins TRBV4-3 to TRBJ2-7, with 8 bases that match TRBD2. The CDR3 totals 15 residues. V lost 2 bases and J lost 4; bases outside the gene matches: 7. Germline CDR1 is LGHNA and CDR2 is YSLEER.

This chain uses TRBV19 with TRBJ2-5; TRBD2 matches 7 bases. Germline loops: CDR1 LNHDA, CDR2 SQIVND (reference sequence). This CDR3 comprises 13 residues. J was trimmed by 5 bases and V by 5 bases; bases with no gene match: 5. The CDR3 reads CASSLVGGETQYF. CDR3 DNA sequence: TGTGCCAGTAGTTTAGTGGGAGGGGAGACCCAGTACTTC.

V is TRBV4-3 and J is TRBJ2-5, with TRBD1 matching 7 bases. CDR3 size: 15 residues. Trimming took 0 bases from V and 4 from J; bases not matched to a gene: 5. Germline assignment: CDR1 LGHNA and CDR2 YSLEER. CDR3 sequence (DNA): TGCGCCAGCAGCCAAGAGACAGGGTTAGCAGAGACCCAGTACTTC. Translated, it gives CASSQETGLAETQYF.

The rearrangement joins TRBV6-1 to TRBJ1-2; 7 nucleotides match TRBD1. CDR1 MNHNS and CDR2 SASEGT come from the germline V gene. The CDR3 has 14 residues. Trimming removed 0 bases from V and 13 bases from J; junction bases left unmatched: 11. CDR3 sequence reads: CASSEAGTVFWSTF. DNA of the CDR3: TGTGCCAGCAGTGAAGCCGGGACAGTCTTCTGGAGCACCTTC.

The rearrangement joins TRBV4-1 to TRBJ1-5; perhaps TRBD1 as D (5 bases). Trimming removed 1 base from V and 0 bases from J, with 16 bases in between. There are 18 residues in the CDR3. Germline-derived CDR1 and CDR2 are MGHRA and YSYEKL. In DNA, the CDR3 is TGCGCCAGCAGCCAAGGGGTATATGGGGCTTATAGCAATCAGCCCCAGCATTTT. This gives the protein CASSQGVYGAYSNQPQHF.

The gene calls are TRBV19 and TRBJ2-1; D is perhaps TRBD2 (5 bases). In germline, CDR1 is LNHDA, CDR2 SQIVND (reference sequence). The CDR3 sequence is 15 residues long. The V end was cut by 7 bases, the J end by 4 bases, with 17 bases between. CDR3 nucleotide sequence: TGTGCCAGTAACTTTCAGCGGAGTACGTACAATGAGCAGTTCTTC. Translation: CASNFQRSTYNEQFF.

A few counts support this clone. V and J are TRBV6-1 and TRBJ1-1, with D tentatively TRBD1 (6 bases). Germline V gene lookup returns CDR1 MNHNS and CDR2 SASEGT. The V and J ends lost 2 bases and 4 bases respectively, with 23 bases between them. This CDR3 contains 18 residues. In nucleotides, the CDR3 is TGTGCCAGCAGTGAAAGGAGGCAGGGGAGACGGTGGAGCACTGAAGCTTTCTTT. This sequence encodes CASSERRQGRRWSTEAFF.